The clone carrying this T cell receptor beta chain has just a few counts. The sample belongs to a study of early T cells in non-severe SARS-CoV-2 infection. Study at large: Unsorted whole-blood RNA was sequenced in bulk, leaving chains unpaired.

There are 16 residues in the CDR3. The germline V gene has CDR1 DFQATT and CDR2 SNEGSKA (reference sequence). V was clipped by 5 bases and J by 1 base; unmatched bases: 8. The library protocol tagged individual cDNA molecules with unique molecular identifiers. MiXCR, applied by TCRdb to the 5' RACE reads, yields one record per CDR3 protein. The sample consists of approximately 47,000 distinct CDR3 sequences, more than 5.5% of them appearing once. The sequence was obtained from an adult who was a healthcare worker with PCR-confirmed SARS-CoV-2 infection or an uninfected control (not recorded which). The starting material was whole blood, obtained at baseline. V usage is TRBV20-1 and J usage is TRBJ2-4; 10 nucleotides align to TRBD1. The CDR3 loop is CSAVDRQGAAKNIQYF. CDR3 DNA: TGCAGTGCTGTGGACCGACAGGGGGCGGCCAAAAACATTCAGTACTTC.